Below, 19 T cell receptor beta chains from the same sample are listed, as sequenced in a study of early stage breast cancer tumors. Sequencing was performed with immunoSEQ multiplex PCR; in TCRdb, only in-frame clones are kept and a portion is missing. The profile covers more than 8,500 clones, with 78% appearing a single time and about 9% taken by the ten largest. Sequenced sample: normal breast tissue next to the tumor. These receptors were taken from a person aged 35-49 years with breast cancer.

The chain carries TRBV10-3 and TRBJ1-2, with 9 bases aligning to TRBD1. Germline assignment: CDR1 ENHRY and CDR2 SYGVKD. This CDR3 has 13 amino acids. V lost 2 bases to trimming and J lost 6 bases; unmatched junction nucleotides: 1. DNA of the CDR3: TGTGCCATCAGTGAGGGGGACAGGGATGGCTACACCTTC. Translating it yields CAISEGDRDGYTF.

The chain employs TRBV7-9 and TRBJ2-7; maybe TRBD2 (7 bases). V was cut by 4 bases and J by 2 bases, with 15 bases left in between. The CDR3 has 15 amino acids. Germline V gives CDR1 SEHNR, CDR2 FQNEAQ (reference sequence). The CDR3 DNA reads as TGTGCCAGCAGCTCGAATGGGGGGGCCACCTACGAGCAGTACTTC. Amino acids: CASSSNGGATYEQYF.

The chain is built from TRBV6-5 and TRBJ2-3; D is perhaps TRBD2 (5 bases). The germline V gene encodes CDR1 MNHEY and CDR2 SVGAGI. CDR3 length: 14 residues. V was cut by 5 bases and J by 1 base, with 10 bases left in between. CDR3 nucleotides: TGTGCCAGCAGTGCGGCCGGGGGCACAGATACGCAGTATTTT. As protein: CASSAAGGTDTQYF.

The sample holds one count of this clone. J is TRBJ2-5 and V is TRBV18; D not certain. Germline V gene lookup returns CDR1 KGHSH and CDR2 LQKENI. The CDR3 runs to 13 residues. V was shortened by 0 bases and J by 3 bases, with 5 bases between the two germline ends. The CDR3 region is CASSPPTEETQYF. The CDR3 DNA reads TGTGCCAGCTCACCACCTACGGAAGAGACCCAGTACTTC.

This clone was counted once. The CDR3 coding sequence is TGTGCCAGCAGTGAAGCGGCGGACGGGGATACGCAGTATTTT. Residues: CASSEAADGDTQYF. This rearrangement joins TRBV6-1 to TRBJ2-3, with D unclear. V lost 0 bases and J lost 6, with 10 bases in between. Germline CDR1 MNHNS, CDR2 SASEGT. There are 14 residues in the CDR3.

This chain uses TRBV9 with TRBJ1-2; 10 bases agree with TRBD1. There are 18 residues in the CDR3. CDR1 SGDLS and CDR2 YYNGEE come from the germline V gene. V gave up 3 bases and J gave up 3 bases; unmatched junction bases: 14. The CDR3 coding sequence is TGTGCCAGCAGCGGTTTGAGGGACAGGGGTTATTTTTACTATGGCTACACCTTC. As protein: CASSGLRDRGYFYYGYTF.

The chain joins TRBV19 to TRBJ1-1; no firm D call. The CDR3 runs 16 residues. Trimming shortened V by 8 bases and J by 4 bases, and 23 bases separated the two germline ends. Germline V lookup: CDR1 LNHDA, CDR2 SQIVND (reference sequence). CDR3 DNA sequence: TGTGCCAGTTTAAAGTCGTCGGGCATTACTCTCACTGAAGCTTTCTTT. Translating gives CASLKSSGITLTEAFF. Based on the CDR3 plus reference TRBV19 and TRBJ1-1, the full variable domain is DGGITQSPKYLFRKEGQNVTLSCEQNLNHDAMYWYRQDPGQGLRLIYYSQIVNDFQKGDIAEGYSVSREKKESFPLTVTSAQKNPTAFYLCASLKSSGITLTEAFFGQGTRLTVV.

This chain joins TRBV2 and TRBJ2-3, with D possibly being TRBD1 or TRBD2 (5 bases each). Trimming shortened V by 4 bases and J by 0 bases, and 14 bases separated the two germline ends. The CDR3 totals 16 residues. Germline CDR1 is SNHLY and CDR2 is FYNNEI. For the CDR3, the DNA is TGTGCCAGCAGTGGAAACTGGGACGCCAGCACAGATACGCAGTATTTT. It encodes CASSGNWDASTDTQYF. The full variable domain, its missing parts supplied by reference TRBV2 and TRBJ2-3, is EPEVTQTPSHQVTQMGQEVILRCVPISNHLYFYWYRQILGQKVEFLVSFYNNEISEKSEIFDDQFSVERPDGSNFTLKIRSTKLEDSAMYFCASSGNWDASTDTQYFGPGTRLTVL.

The chain carries TRBV4-2 and TRBJ2-1; D is unresolved. Germline CDR1 reads LGHNA; CDR2 reads YNFKEQ. The CDR3 runs to 14 residues. The ends were cut back, 0 bases at V and 8 bases at J, with 11 bases in the middle. CDR3 region: CASSQESSWDEQFF. The CDR3, as DNA: TGTGCCAGCAGCCAAGAAAGTTCATGGGATGAGCAGTTCTTC.

This rearrangement joins TRBV7-2 to TRBJ2-1; unclear D gene. The CDR3 length is 15 residues. CDR1 SGHTA and CDR2 FQGNSA come from the germline V gene. V was pared by 0 bases and J by 0 bases, with 6 bases between. The DNA for the CDR3 is TGTGCCAGCAGCTTAGCGCAACCCTCCTACAATGAGCAGTTCTTC. Its translation: CASSLAQPSYNEQFF.

This chain joins TRBV7-2 and TRBJ2-7; D remains unclear. CDR1 and CDR2 (germline): SGHTA, FQGNSA. The CDR3 spans 11 residues. V was cut by 4 bases and J by 3 bases, with 4 bases left in between. CDR3 residues: CASSWGYEQYF. Here the CDR3 DNA reads TGTGCCAGCAGCTGGGGCTACGAGCAGTACTTC. Looking up the rest from reference TRBV7-2 and TRBJ2-7 gives the full variable domain: GAGVSQSPSNKVTEKGKDVELRCDPISGHTALYWYRQSLGQGLEFLIYFQGNSAPDKSGLPSDRFSAERTGGSVSTLTIQRTQQEDSAVYLCASSWGYEQYFGPGTRLTVT.

The chain couples TRBV7-9 to TRBJ1-5; 11 nucleotides align to TRBD1. CDR1 SEHNR and CDR2 FQNEAQ come from the germline V gene (reference sequence). The CDR3 totals 17 residues. V lost 2 bases to trimming and J lost 6 bases; unmatched junction nucleotides: 9. This chain's CDR3 is CASSLSGQGARGQPQHF. The CDR3 DNA reads TGTGCCAGCAGCTTAAGCGGACAGGGGGCGCGAGGTCAGCCCCAGCATTTT.

CDR3 sequence: CASSPSLPDYEQYF. CDR3 DNA sequence: TGTGCCAGCAGCCCCTCCCTCCCAGATTACGAGCAGTACTTC. The V gene is TRBV5-6, the J gene TRBJ2-7; no clear D gene. CDR3 size: 14 residues. V lost 4 bases to trimming and J lost 4 bases, with 15 bases between them. Germline V gene lookup returns CDR1 SGHDT and CDR2 YYEEEE.

This chain uses TRBV6-1 with TRBJ2-1; tentative D call: TRBD1 (5 bases). Trimming removed 1 base at V and 1 base at J, with 8 bases between. The CDR3 length is 15 residues. Germline V gene sequence: CDR1 MNHNS, CDR2 SASEGT. The DNA for the CDR3 is TGTGCCAGCAGTGAAGAGGCAGGGTCCTACAATGAGCAGTTCTTC. Protein product: CASSEEAGSYNEQFF.

The chain has TRBV7-2 and TRBJ2-7; maybe TRBD1 (6 bases). The CDR3 covers 14 residues. CDR1 is SGHTA and CDR2 is FQGNSA in the germline V gene. Between the trimmed V and J ends, which lost 4 bases and 2 bases, there was a span of 12 bases. The DNA for the CDR3 is TGTGCCAGCAGCTCCCCCCCAGGGGCCTACGAGCAGTACTTC. Protein: CASSSPPGAYEQYF.

This chain uses TRBV19 with TRBJ2-3; D not resolved. The CDR3 totals 13 residues. Germline V gene lookup returns CDR1 LNHDA and CDR2 SQIVND (reference sequence). Deletions cut 5 bases from V and 0 bases from J, with 6 bases between. The CDR3 DNA follows: TGTGCCAGTAGTCCGGTTAGCACAGATACGCAGTATTTT. Protein sequence: CASSPVSTDTQYF. Combining the CDR3 with reference TRBV19 and TRBJ2-3 gives the whole variable domain DGGITQSPKYLFRKEGQNVTLSCEQNLNHDAMYWYRQDPGQGLRLIYYSQIVNDFQKGDIAEGYSVSREKKESFPLTVTSAQKNPTAFYLCASSPVSTDTQYFGPGTRLTVL.

The chain combines TRBV6-1 with TRBJ2-3; D remains ambiguous. Germline V gives CDR1 MNHNS, CDR2 SASEGT. V was pared by 4 bases and J by 0 bases, with 23 bases between. This CDR3 is 19 amino acids long. In DNA form, the CDR3 reads TGTGCCAGCAGTGCCCGAAGCGCGCCCGCGATTATTAGCACAGATACGCAGTATTTT. It translates to CASSARSAPAIISTDTQYF.

This rearrangement joins TRBV19 to TRBJ1-1; no firm D call. The V gene lost 7 bases and the J gene lost 2 bases, with 8 bases spanning the gap. Per the germline V gene, CDR1 is LNHDA and CDR2 is SQIVND (reference sequence). The CDR3 covers 12 residues. The CDR3 reads CASTGLNTEAFF. The CDR3 DNA is TGTGCCAGTACAGGACTAAACACTGAAGCTTTCTTT.

The chain links TRBV5-1 to TRBJ2-1; 11 bases fit TRBD2. Looked up from germline, CDR1 is SGHRS and CDR2 is YFSETQ. The J segment lost 8 bases and the V segment lost 3 bases, leaving 16 bases of the junction unmatched. The CDR3 length is 18 residues. CDR3 sequence: CASSYSPHTSGSVDEQFF. DNA of the CDR3: TGCGCCAGCAGCTACTCCCCCCATACTAGCGGGAGTGTCGATGAGCAGTTCTTC.